The 21 T cell receptor beta chains presented below share a single source sample, sequenced in a study of post-analysis software for immune sequencing data. Antigens of these TCRs are unknown. Findings of the study overall: Several TRBV segments occurring more often in patients than controls included TRBV5-6, TRBV5-1 and TRBV20-1.

Incorporated into the TCR beta cDNA libraries were unique molecular identifiers, which served to reduce PCR and sequencing biases. A single record per CDR3 protein comes from TCRdb applying MiXCR to the PCR reads. The top ten clones hold roughly 5% of a sample with fewer than 900,000 distinct CDR3 sequences, about half of them seen once. Sequencing input: blood. These receptors were taken from a girl aged 5-17 years with multiple sclerosis.

This clonotype has only a few counts. V and J are TRBV20-1 and TRBJ2-7; weak D call: TRBD2 (5 bases). The CDR3 has 16 residues. CDR1 is DFQATT and CDR2 is SNEGSKA in the germline V gene (reference sequence). V gave up 0 bases and J gave up 5 bases, with 20 bases separating them. CDR3 sequence reads: CSARDRGGLPSNEQYF. CDR3 nucleotides: TGCAGTGCTAGAGATCGCGGAGGCCTACCGTCTAACGAGCAGTACTTC.

The chain links TRBV19 to TRBJ2-2, with no clear D. This CDR3 has 12 amino acids. Germline CDR1 reads LNHDA; CDR2 reads SQIVND (reference sequence). Deletions cut 0 bases from V and 8 bases from J, with 4 bases between. CDR3 protein: CASSIDQGELFF. The CDR3 DNA follows: TGTGCCAGTAGTATAGATCAGGGGGAGCTGTTTTTT.

The rearrangement uses TRBV20-1 and TRBJ2-7; 9 positions agree with TRBD1. Per germline, CDR1 DFQATT and CDR2 SNEGSKA (reference sequence). V trimming: 1 base; J trimming: 5 bases; junction bases outside the gene matches: 12. This CDR3 contains 16 residues. CDR3 in amino acids: CSARVGTGWFRNEQYF. The CDR3 DNA reads as TGCAGTGCTAGAGTGGGGACAGGGTGGTTTCGGAACGAGCAGTACTTC.

There are a few counts of this clonotype. This chain links TRBV9 with TRBJ2-5; 11 bases map to TRBD2. This CDR3 region has 17 residues. The germline V gene encodes CDR1 SGDLS and CDR2 YYNGEE. V was clipped by 3 bases and J by 7 bases; unmatched bases: 14. This chain's CDR3 is CASSESGLADLRGTQYF. The CDR3 DNA is TGTGCCAGCAGCGAGTCGGGACTAGCGGACCTCCGGGGGACCCAGTACTTC.

This sequence joins TRBV28 and TRBJ2-4; a possible D gene is TRBD2 (6 bases). The end of the DNA aligns better with TRBJ2-7, so the J call may be wrong. This CDR3 is 13 amino acids long. The germline CDR1 and CDR2 sequences are MDHEN and SYDVKM. CDR3 DNA sequence: TGTGCCAGCAGTTTTTTGCGGGAAAACGAGCAGTACTTC. This encodes CASSFLRENEQYF.

J is TRBJ2-1 and V is TRBV10-3, with 7 bases aligning to TRBD2. The CDR3 length is 15 residues. V lost 7 bases, J lost 6 bases, and 12 bases stayed unmatched. Germline values: CDR1 ENHRY, CDR2 SYGVKD. The DNA of the CDR3 is TGTGCCATCACAGGCAGGCTAGCGGAGAGCAATGAGCAGTTCTTC. This translates into CAITGRLAESNEQFF.

The chain is built from TRBV29-1 and TRBJ1-1; D is undetermined. The CDR3 consists of 12 residues. Germline V gene sequence: CDR1 SQVTM, CDR2 ANQGSEA. V dropped 7 bases and J dropped 1 base, with 10 bases sitting between them. The CDR3 protein is CSASPGNTEAFF. CDR3 coding DNA: TGCAGCGCCTCCCCGGGGAACACTGAAGCTTTCTTT. The variable domain in full, completed from reference TRBV29-1 and TRBJ1-1, reads SAVISQKPSRDICQRGTSLTIQCQVDSQVTMMFWYRQQPGQSLTLIATANQGSEATYESGFVIDKFPISRPNLTFSTLTVSNMSPEDSSIYLCSASPGNTEAFFGQGTRLTVV.

This clonotype was seen once. The rearrangement links TRBV7-2 to TRBJ1-2; unclear D gene. CDR3 size: 14 residues. Trimming removed 1 base from V and 0 bases from J, with 6 bases in between. Germline CDR1 is SGHTA and CDR2 is FQGNSA. The CDR3 sequence: CASSLDAANYGYTF. CDR3 nucleotide sequence: TGTGCCAGCAGCTTAGACGCCGCTAACTATGGCTACACCTTC.

V usage is TRBV5-6 and J usage is TRBJ1-2; perhaps TRBD1 as D (5 bases). V gave up 1 base and J gave up 3 bases, with 13 bases separating them. Germline CDR1 is SGHDT and CDR2 is YYEEEE. There are 15 residues in the CDR3. The CDR3 sequence is CASSLRTGTYYGYTF. DNA for the CDR3: TGTGCCAGCAGCTTGAGGACCGGGACGTACTATGGCTACACCTTC.

This clonotype occurred a few times. The V and J genes are TRBV29-1 and TRBJ1-2; 7 bases line up with TRBD1. V lost 6 bases, J lost 4 bases, and 5 bases stayed unmatched. This CDR3 is 12 amino acids long. Germline CDR1 and CDR2: SQVTM and ANQGSEA. This chain's CDR3 is CSVARDSYGYTF. The CDR3 DNA is TGCAGCGTAGCACGGGACAGCTATGGCTACACCTTC.

This clonotype was counted a few times. This CDR3 is CASSQTPLSYNEQFF. Written as DNA, the CDR3 is TGTGCCAGCAGTCAAACTCCCCTCTCCTACAATGAGCAGTTCTTC. This sequence joins TRBV2 and TRBJ2-1; D gene unclear. This CDR3 spans 15 amino acids. The germline CDR1 and CDR2 sequences are SNHLY and FYNNEI. V dropped 5 bases and J dropped 0 bases, with 11 bases sitting between them.

The rearrangement joins TRBV11-2 to TRBJ2-3, with D maybe TRBD2 (6 bases). Germline lookup yields CDR1 SGHAT and CDR2 FQNNGV. The CDR3 has 16 residues. Between the trimmed V and J ends, which lost 8 bases and 3 bases, there was a span of 21 bases. CDR3 protein: CASGIAGRTGTDTQYF. In DNA form, the CDR3 reads TGTGCCAGCGGGATCGCGGGGAGGACGGGAACAGATACGCAGTATTTT. The variable domain in full, with the rest retrieved from reference TRBV11-2 and TRBJ2-3, is EAGVAQSPRYKIIEKRQSVAFWCNPISGHATLYWYQQILGQGPKLLIQFQNNGVVDDSQLPKDRFSAERLKGVDSTLKIQPAKLEDSAVYLCASGIAGRTGTDTQYFGPGTRLTVL.

V usage is TRBV4-3 and J usage is TRBJ2-7; D ambiguous. The V and J ends lost 4 bases and 3 bases respectively, with 22 bases between them. Germline lookup yields CDR1 LGHNA and CDR2 YSLEER. The CDR3 is 17 amino acids. The CDR3 DNA is TGCGCCAGCAGCCCTCCCTCCCACCGTTACCAAGACTACGAGCAGTACTTC. It codes for CASSPPSHRYQDYEQYF.

V is TRBV10-3 and J is TRBJ2-5, with D maybe TRBD1 (5 bases). The J call may be mistaken, given a closer DNA end match to TRBJ2-7. Per the germline V gene, CDR1 is ENHRY and CDR2 is SYGVKD. The CDR3 has 14 residues. In DNA, the CDR3 is TGTGCCATCAGCGGATCAGGGTTTTCCACCGAGCAGTACTTC. This codes for CAISGSGFSTEQYF.

The chain combines TRBV6-1 with TRBJ1-2; D not certain. Germline V gene lookup returns CDR1 MNHNS and CDR2 SASEGT. The length of the CDR3 is 13 residues. Trimming shortened V by 2 bases and J by 5 bases, and 9 bases separated the two germline ends. Here the CDR3 reads CASSERRLYGYTF. CDR3 DNA sequence: TGTGCCAGCAGTGAACGCAGGCTATATGGCTACACCTTC.

This clonotype was counted a single time. The chain combines TRBV6-2 or TRBV6-3 with TRBJ2-5; D is perhaps TRBD2 (6 bases). Looked up from germline, CDR1 is MNHEY and CDR2 is SVGEGT. The CDR3 consists of 12 residues. Trimming took 7 bases from V and 4 from J, leaving 10 bases between them. CDR3 region: CASTGLRETQYF. For the CDR3, the DNA is TGTGCCAGCACGGGACTTCGAGAGACCCAGTACTTC.

J is TRBJ2-1 and V is TRBV11-2, with a tentative D call TRBD1 (5 bases). The CDR3 spans 14 residues. V was pared by 5 bases and J by 9 bases, with 17 bases between. CDR1 is SGHAT, CDR2 FQNNGV, per germline. The CDR3 bases are TGTGCCAGCAGCCCCGGAACCTACAGGTCTGAGCAGTTCTTC. Its protein is CASSPGTYRSEQFF.

This chain connects TRBV6-1 to TRBJ2-1; 11 bases agree with TRBD1. CDR3 length equals 17 residues. The germline gives CDR1 MNHNS, CDR2 SASEGT. The J segment lost 3 bases and the V segment lost 8 bases, leaving 12 bases of the junction unmatched. The CDR3 DNA is TGTGCCAGCCGGGGAGGGACAGGGGGTCAGGACTACAATGAGCAGTTCTTC. This gives the protein CASRGGTGGQDYNEQFF.

This clonotype was observed a few times. The genes are TRBV6-5 and TRBJ1-2, with 9 bases matching TRBD1. J gave up 8 bases and V 2 bases, and 6 bases lay outside the gene matches. CDR3 length equals 14 residues. Germline V gene sequence: CDR1 MNHEY, CDR2 SVGAGI. The CDR3 here is CASSYGTGSHGYTF. The CDR3 DNA reads TGTGCCAGCAGTTACGGGACAGGGTCACACGGCTACACCTTC.

V is TRBV7-9 and J is TRBJ2-5, with D possibly being TRBD1 or TRBD2 (6 bases each). The J call may be incorrect, as the DNA end agrees better with TRBJ2-7. This CDR3 contains 15 residues. The germline CDR1 and CDR2 sequences are SEHNR and FQNEAQ (reference sequence). CDR3 loop: CASSLVDGGLSEQYF. The CDR3 DNA follows: TGTGCCAGCAGCTTAGTGGACGGGGGCCTTAGCGAGCAGTACTTC.

The CDR3 nucleotides read TGTGCCAGCAGTTTTGGACAGGGAGGAGTCCGTCAGCCCCAGCATTTT. Amino acid sequence: CASSFGQGGVRQPQHF. The rearrangement joins TRBV12-3 or TRBV12-4 to TRBJ1-5; 8 nucleotides match TRBD1. V was pared by 3 bases and J by 6 bases, with 10 bases of the junction left unmatched. The CDR3 has 16 residues.